This T cell receptor beta chain emerged from a study of control samples from healthy donors and cancer patients. Produced via immunoSEQ multiplex PCR; TCRdb's table is partial and in-frame only. The sample consists of 75,000 to 90,000 clones, 70% to 90% of them appearing once. The ends were cut back, 11 bases at V and 6 bases at J, with 20 bases in the middle. This CDR3 comprises 14 residues. Germline V gene sequence: CDR1 MNHEY, CDR2 SVGAGI. The TCR sequence derives from a man aged 45 to 65 in good health. The chain employs TRBV6-5 and TRBJ2-1; the D gene could be TRBD1 or TRBD2 (6 bases each). Sequenced sample: blood. CDR3 in amino acids: CASGALLGGNEQFF. The CDR3 coding sequence is TGTGCCTCGGGGGCCCTCCTTGGAGGCAATGAGCAGTTCTTC.